This T cell receptor beta chain was recovered during a study of blood T cell repertoires in COVID-19. The participants were between about 18 and 100 years old and came from about two dozen US areas. Clones were sequenced by immunoSEQ multiplex PCR, and TCRdb holds only the in-frame ones, with some missing. The sample contains 350,000 to 500,000 clones, roughly 84% of which appear only once. This TCR came from a woman aged 18-29 years who had been exposed to COVID-19. The source material was PBMCs or T cells enriched from blood (not recorded which).

The CDR3 protein is CASSLFQGGTQYF. DNA for the CDR3: TGTGCCAGCAGTTTATTCCAGGGTGGTACGCAGTATTTT. The chain joins TRBV28 to TRBJ2-3; D might be TRBD1 (5 bases). The CDR3 is 13 amino acids. V dropped 1 base and J dropped 8 bases, with 10 bases sitting between them. Germline V gene lookup returns CDR1 MDHEN and CDR2 SYDVKM.